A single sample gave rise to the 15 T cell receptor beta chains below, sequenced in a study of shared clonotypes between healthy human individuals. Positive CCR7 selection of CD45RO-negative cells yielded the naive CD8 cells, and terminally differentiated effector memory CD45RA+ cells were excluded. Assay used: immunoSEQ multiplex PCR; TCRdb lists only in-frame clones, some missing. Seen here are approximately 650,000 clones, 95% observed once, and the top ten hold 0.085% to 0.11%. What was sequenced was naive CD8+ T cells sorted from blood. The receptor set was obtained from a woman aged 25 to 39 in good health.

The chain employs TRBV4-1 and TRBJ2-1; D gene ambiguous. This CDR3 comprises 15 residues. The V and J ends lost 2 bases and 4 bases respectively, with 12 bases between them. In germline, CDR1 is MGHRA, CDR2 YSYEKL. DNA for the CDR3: TGCGCCAGCAGCCAAACAATCGGAGAGTACAATGAGCAGTTCTTC. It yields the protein CASSQTIGEYNEQFF.

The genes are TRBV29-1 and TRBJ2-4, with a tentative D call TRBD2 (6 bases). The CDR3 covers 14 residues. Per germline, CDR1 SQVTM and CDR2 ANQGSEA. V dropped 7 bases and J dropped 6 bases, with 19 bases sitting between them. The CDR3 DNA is TGCAGCGGCACCCCGGGGGTAGAGGGAAACATTCAGTACTTC. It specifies CSGTPGVEGNIQYF.

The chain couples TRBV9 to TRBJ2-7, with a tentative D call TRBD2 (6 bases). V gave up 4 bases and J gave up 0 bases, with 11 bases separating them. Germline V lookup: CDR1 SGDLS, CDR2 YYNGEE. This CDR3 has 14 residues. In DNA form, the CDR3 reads TGTGCCAGCAGCCCGGGGGACTTCTCCTACGAGCAGTACTTC. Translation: CASSPGDFSYEQYF.

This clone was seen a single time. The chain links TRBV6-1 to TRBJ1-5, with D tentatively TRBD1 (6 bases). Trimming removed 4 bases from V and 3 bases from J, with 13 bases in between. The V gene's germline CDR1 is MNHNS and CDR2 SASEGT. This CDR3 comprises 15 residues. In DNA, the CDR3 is TGTGCCAGCAGTGGCTTTACAGGGTCCAATCAGCCCCAGCATTTT. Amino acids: CASSGFTGSNQPQHF.

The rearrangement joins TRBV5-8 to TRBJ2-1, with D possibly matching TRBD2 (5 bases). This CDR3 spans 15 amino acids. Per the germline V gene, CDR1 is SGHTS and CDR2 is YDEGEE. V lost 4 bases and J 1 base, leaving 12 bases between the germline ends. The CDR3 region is CASSHKLGSYNEQFF. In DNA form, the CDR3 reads TGTGCCAGCAGCCACAAACTAGGGTCCTACAATGAGCAGTTCTTC.

CDR3 DNA: TGTGCCAGCAGTTCCGGACTAGCGCTACACTCCTACGAGCAGTACTTC. Its translation is CASSSGLALHSYEQYF. This chain joins TRBV28 and TRBJ2-7; 9 nucleotides align to TRBD2. Trimming cost V 4 bases and J 0 bases; bases outside gene matches: 7. Germline CDR1 MDHEN, CDR2 SYDVKM. CDR3 length: 16 amino acids.

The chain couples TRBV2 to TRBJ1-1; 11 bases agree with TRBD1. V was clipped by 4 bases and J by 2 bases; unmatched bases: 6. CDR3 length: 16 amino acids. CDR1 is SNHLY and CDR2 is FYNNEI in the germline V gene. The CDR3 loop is CASSADRGRLNTEAFF. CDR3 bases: TGTGCCAGCAGTGCGGACAGGGGGCGGCTCAACACTGAAGCTTTCTTT.

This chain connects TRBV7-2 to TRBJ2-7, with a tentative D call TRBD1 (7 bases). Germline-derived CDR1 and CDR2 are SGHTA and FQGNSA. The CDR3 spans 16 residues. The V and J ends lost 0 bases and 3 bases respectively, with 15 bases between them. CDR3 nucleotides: TGTGCCAGCAGCTTAGCGCAGGGGGGCGACGACTACGAGCAGTACTTC. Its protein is CASSLAQGGDDYEQYF.

In nucleotides, the CDR3 is TGCGCCAGCAGCCGAAGGGACTGGCTTGGGGAGACCCAGTACTTC. Residues: CASSRRDWLGETQYF. V and J are TRBV4-1 and TRBJ2-5; possibly TRBD2 for D (6 bases). Germline CDR1 and CDR2: MGHRA and YSYEKL. The CDR3 contains 15 residues. V lost 4 bases to trimming and J lost 5 bases, with 17 bases between them.

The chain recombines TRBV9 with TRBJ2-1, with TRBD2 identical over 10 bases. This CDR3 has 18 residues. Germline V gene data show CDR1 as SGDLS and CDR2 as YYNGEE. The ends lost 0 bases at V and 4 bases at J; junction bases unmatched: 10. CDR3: CASSVGGLAGAQYNEQFF. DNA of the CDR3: TGTGCCAGCAGCGTAGGTGGTCTAGCGGGAGCCCAATACAATGAGCAGTTCTTC. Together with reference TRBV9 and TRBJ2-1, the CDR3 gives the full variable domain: DSGVTQTPKHLITATGQRVTLRCSPRSGDLSVYWYQQSLDQGLQFLIQYYNGEERAKGNILERFSAQQFPDLHSELNLSSLELGDSALYFCASSVGGLAGAQYNEQFFGPGTRLTVL.

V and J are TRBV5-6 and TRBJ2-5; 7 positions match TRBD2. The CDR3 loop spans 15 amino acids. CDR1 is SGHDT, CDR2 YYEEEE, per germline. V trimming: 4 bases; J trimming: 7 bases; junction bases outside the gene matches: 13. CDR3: CASSPSWRGRGTQYF. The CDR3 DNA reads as TGTGCCAGCAGCCCAAGCTGGCGGGGGAGGGGGACCCAGTACTTC.

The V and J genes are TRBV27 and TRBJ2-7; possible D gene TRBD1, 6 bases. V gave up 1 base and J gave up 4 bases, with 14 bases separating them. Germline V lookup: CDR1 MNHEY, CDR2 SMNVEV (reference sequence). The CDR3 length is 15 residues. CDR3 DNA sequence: TGTGCCAGCAGTTTATTTGCCTCACAGGGTTACGAGCAGTACTTC. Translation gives CASSLFASQGYEQYF.

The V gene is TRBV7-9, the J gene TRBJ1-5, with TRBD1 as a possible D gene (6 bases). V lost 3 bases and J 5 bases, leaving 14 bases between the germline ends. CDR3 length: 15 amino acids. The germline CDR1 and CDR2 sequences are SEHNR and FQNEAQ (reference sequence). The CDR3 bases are TGTGCCAGCAGCTTCGGACAGACCCCCTATCAGCCCCAGCATTTT. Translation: CASSFGQTPYQPQHF.

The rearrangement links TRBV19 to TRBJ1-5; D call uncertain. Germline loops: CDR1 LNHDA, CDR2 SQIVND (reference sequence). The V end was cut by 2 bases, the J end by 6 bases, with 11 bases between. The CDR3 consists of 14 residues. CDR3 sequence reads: CASSIRGIGQPQHF. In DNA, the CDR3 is TGTGCCAGTAGTATACGTGGTATCGGTCAGCCCCAGCATTTT. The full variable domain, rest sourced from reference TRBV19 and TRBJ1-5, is DGGITQSPKYLFRKEGQNVTLSCEQNLNHDAMYWYRQDPGQGLRLIYYSQIVNDFQKGDIAEGYSVSREKKESFPLTVTSAQKNPTAFYLCASSIRGIGQPQHFGDGTRLSIL.

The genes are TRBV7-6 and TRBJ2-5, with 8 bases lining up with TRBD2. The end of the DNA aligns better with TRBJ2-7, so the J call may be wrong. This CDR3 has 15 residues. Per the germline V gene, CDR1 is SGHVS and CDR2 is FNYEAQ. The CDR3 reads CASSFRSGKTYEQYF. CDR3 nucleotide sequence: TGTGCCAGCAGCTTCCGTAGCGGGAAAACCTACGAGCAGTACTTC.